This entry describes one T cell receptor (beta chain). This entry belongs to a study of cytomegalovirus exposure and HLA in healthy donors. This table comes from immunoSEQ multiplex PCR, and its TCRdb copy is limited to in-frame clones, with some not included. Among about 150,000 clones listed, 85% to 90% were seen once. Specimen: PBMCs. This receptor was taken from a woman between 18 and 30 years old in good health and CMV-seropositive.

CDR3 loop: CASSDRNTEAFF. The CDR3 bases are TGTGCCAGTAGTGACAGGAACACTGAAGCTTTCTTT. The chain is built from TRBV19 and TRBJ1-1; D is possibly TRBD1 (5 bases). The CDR3 has 12 residues. The V gene's germline CDR1 is LNHDA and CDR2 SQIVND (reference sequence). V lost 5 bases, J lost 1 base, and 5 bases lay in between.